The present TCR beta chain was sequenced within a study of CD8 T cells in ankylosing spondylitis. Study conclusions and caveats: Characteristic, it appeared, of ankylosing spondylitis blood was a TCR beta motif of about eight highly homologous variants. Matched ankylosing spondylitis synovial fluid reportedly contained a significantly enriched population of disease-linked clones.

A quantitative 5'-RACE method, one with molecular barcodes, was used to make TCR beta libraries. TCRdb processed the 5' RACE reads anew with MiXCR; each CDR3 protein has one entry. The profile shows around 480,000 distinct CDR3 sequences, about 15% of them singletons. The V end lost 0 bases, the J end lost 3 bases, and 10 bases lay between the germline ends. Looked up from germline, CDR1 is SGHRS and CDR2 is YFSETQ. CDR3 length: 14 amino acids. With regard to this clonotype: The antigen is undetermined.

The origin of this receptor is a male donor with ankylosing spondylitis. The specimen was blood, either unsorted or a sorted T cell fraction (not recorded which). The chain carries TRBV5-1 and TRBJ2-7; perhaps TRBD2 as D (5 bases). The CDR3 sequence is CASSLAREYYEQYF. DNA of the CDR3: TGCGCCAGCAGCTTGGCTCGGGAATACTACGAGCAGTACTTC.